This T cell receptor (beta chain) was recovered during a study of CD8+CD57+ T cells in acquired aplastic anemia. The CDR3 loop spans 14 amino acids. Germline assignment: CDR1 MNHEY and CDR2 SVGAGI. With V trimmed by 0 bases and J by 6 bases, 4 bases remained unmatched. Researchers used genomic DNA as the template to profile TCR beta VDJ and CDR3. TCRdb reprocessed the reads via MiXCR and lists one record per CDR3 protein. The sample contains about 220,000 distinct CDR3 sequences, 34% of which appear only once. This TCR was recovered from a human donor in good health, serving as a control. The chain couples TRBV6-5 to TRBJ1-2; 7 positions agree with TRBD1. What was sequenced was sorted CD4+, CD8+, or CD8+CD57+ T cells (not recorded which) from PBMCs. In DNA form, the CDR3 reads TGTGCCAGCAGTTACTCGAGACAGGGTGATGGCTACACCTTC. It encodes CASSYSRQGDGYTF.